This T cell receptor beta chain was recorded in a study of response to subunit inactivated influenza vaccine. CDR1 and CDR2 (germline): LGHNA, YSLEER. The CDR3 is 17 residues long. V trimming: 1 base; J trimming: 7 bases; junction bases outside the gene matches: 10. Whole-study findings and limits: Authors suggested that a seasonal influenza vaccination recruits few new T cells each time.

For this clonotype: What it recognizes is unknown.

MiXCR, applied by TCRdb to the RT-PCR reads, yields one record per CDR3 protein. The sample records 590,000 or so distinct CDR3 sequences, about 15% being singletons. This receptor was identified in a man over 45 who received an inactivated influenza vaccine. The sequenced sample was PBMCs from blood, obtained roughly 2 weeks before vaccination. V is TRBV4-3 and J is TRBJ2-2; 9 nucleotides match TRBD2. The CDR3 spells CASSQGVAGEKGGELFF. As DNA, the CDR3 is TGCGCCAGCAGCCAAGGGGTAGCGGGAGAGAAGGGCGGGGAGCTGTTTTTT.